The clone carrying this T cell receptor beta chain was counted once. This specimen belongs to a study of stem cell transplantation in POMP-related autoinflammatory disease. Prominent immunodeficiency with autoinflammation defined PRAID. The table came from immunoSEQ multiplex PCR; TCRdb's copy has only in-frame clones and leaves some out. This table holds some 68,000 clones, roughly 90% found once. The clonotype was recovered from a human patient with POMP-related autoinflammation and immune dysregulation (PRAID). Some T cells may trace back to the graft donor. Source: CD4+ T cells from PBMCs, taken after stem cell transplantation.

The CDR3 DNA sequence: TGTGCCAGCAGTTACTCGATGGACGCCAGCTATGGCTACACCTTC. Translated: CASSYSMDASYGYTF. The V and J genes are TRBV6-5 and TRBJ1-2; D ambiguous. CDR1 and CDR2 from the germline V gene are MNHEY and SVGAGI. This CDR3 has 15 residues. V was pared by 0 bases and J by 4 bases, with 12 bases between.